This T cell receptor (beta chain) was sequenced for a study of molecular identifiers for immune sequencing clone quantification. Overall study findings and caveats: Clones with over 20 RNA copies captured over 98% of effector molecules but under 1% of naive ones.

Naive CD8 library inputs spanned about 19,000 to 1,000,000 sorted cells and 10%, 30% or 50% RNA. In the sort, naive CD8 T cells were defined as CD8+CD4-CCR7+CD45RA+. This clonotype was observed a few times. The antigen is undetermined. Bulk TCR libraries used previously described methods and listed TCR primers. Using its own MiXCR run on the PCR reads, TCRdb lists one record per CDR3 protein. The table has more than 450,000 distinct CDR3 sequences, about 22% seen once; the top ten hold 0.7% to 0.95%. This CDR3 comprises 15 residues. Germline values: CDR1 MNHEY, CDR2 SMNVEV (reference sequence). Trimming shortened V by 2 bases and J by 4 bases, and 14 bases separated the two germline ends.

The sequencing input was naive CD8+ T cells from blood, with Jurkat cell RNA spiked in. Specified subset: FACS-sorted CD8+CD4-CCR7+CD45RA+ naive T cells. The V and J genes are TRBV27 and TRBJ1-1, with D possibly TRBD1 on 5 matching bases. The receptor was derived from a human donor in good health. Some libraries in this study had Jurkat cell RNA spiked in. The CDR3 spells CASSLLSAGGTEAFF. The CDR3, as DNA: TGTGCCAGCAGTTTACTCTCGGCGGGGGGCACTGAAGCTTTCTTT.